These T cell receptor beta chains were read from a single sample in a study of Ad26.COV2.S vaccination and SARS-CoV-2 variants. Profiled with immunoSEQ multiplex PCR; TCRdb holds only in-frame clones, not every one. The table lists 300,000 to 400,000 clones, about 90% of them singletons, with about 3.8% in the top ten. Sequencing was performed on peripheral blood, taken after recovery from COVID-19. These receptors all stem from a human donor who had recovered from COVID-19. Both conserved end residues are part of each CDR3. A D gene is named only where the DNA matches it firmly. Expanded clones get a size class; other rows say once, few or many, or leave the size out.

CDR3: CAISQTGGARTEAFF; DNA: TGTGCCATCAGCCAGACAGGGGGCGCAAGAACTGAAGCTTTCTTT; size: -; V: TRBV10-3; length: 15; J: TRBJ1-1; D: TRBD1
CDR3: CASSSREGYTF; DNA: TGTGCCAGCAGCTCCCGGGAAGGCTACACCTTC; size: -; V: TRBV13; length: 11; J: TRBJ1-2; D: -
CDR3: CASSLDRDWNQETQYF; DNA: TGTGCCAGCAGCTTAGATCGCGACTGGAACCAAGAGACCCAGTACTTC; size: -; V: TRBV7-7; length: 16; J: TRBJ2-5; D: -
CDR3: CASSYSIGVEGPQHF; DNA: TGTGCCAGCAGTTACTCGATAGGGGTCGAAGGGCCCCAGCATTTT; size: -; V: TRBV6-5; length: 15; J: TRBJ1-5; D: -
CDR3: CATSRDTGLHQPQHF; DNA: TGTGCCACCAGCAGAGACACAGGGTTGCATCAGCCCCAGCATTTT; size: once; V: TRBV15; length: 15; J: TRBJ1-5; D: -
CDR3: CASSLRAGMGGDTQYF; DNA: TGTGCCAGCAGCCTAAGGGCGGGCATGGGCGGAGATACGCAGTATTTT; size: -; V: TRBV7-8; length: 16; J: TRBJ2-3; D: -
CDR3: CASSFQGPETQYF; DNA: TGCGCCAGCAGCTTTCAGGGTCCCGAGACCCAGTACTTC; size: -; V: TRBV5-1; length: 13; J: TRBJ2-5; D: -
CDR3: CASSVGPGADTEAFF; DNA: TGTGCCAGCAGCGTAGGTCCGGGGGCTGACACTGAAGCTTTCTTT; size: -; V: TRBV9; length: 15; J: TRBJ1-1; D: -
CDR3: CASSSTDREYEKLFF; DNA: TGTGCCAGCAGCTCAACCGACAGGGAATATGAAAAACTGTTTTTT; size: -; V: TRBV7-2; length: 15; J: TRBJ1-4; D: TRBD1
CDR3: CASSPMVRGLEKLFF; DNA: TGTGCCAGCAGCCCCATGGTACGTGGCTTGGAAAAACTGTTTTTT; size: -; V: TRBV13; length: 15; J: TRBJ1-4; D: -
CDR3: CASSFNLLQGYTF; DNA: TGTGCCAGCAGCTTCAATTTATTACAGGGCTACACCTTC; size: -; V: TRBV5-6; length: 13; J: TRBJ1-2; D: -
CDR3: CASSGEEFLPQHF; DNA: TGTGCCAGTAGTGGGGAGGAATTTTTGCCCCAGCATTTT; size: -; V: TRBV19; length: 13; J: TRBJ1-5; D: -
CDR3: CASRERTSSGYTF; DNA: TGTGCCAGCAGGGAGAGAACAAGCTCTGGCTACACCTTC; size: -; V: TRBV2; length: 13; J: TRBJ1-2; D: -
CDR3: CSASGQGDLDTQYF; DNA: TGCAGTGCTAGTGGCCAGGGGGACCTTGATACGCAGTATTTT; size: -; V: TRBV20-1; length: 14; J: TRBJ2-3; D: TRBD1
CDR3: CASRPLRGWGSGNTIYF; DNA: TGTGCCAGCAGACCTCTCAGGGGATGGGGCTCTGGAAACACCATATATTTT; size: -; V: TRBV11-2; length: 17; J: TRBJ1-3; D: -
CDR3: CASSVADRVYGYTF; DNA: TGTGCCAGCAGCGTAGCGGACAGGGTCTATGGCTACACCTTC; size: -; V: TRBV9; length: 14; J: TRBJ1-2; D: TRBD1
CDR3: CASSLLGQNTEAFF; DNA: TGTGCCAGCAGCTTATTAGGGCAGAACACTGAAGCTTTCTTT; size: -; V: TRBV7-9; length: 14; J: TRBJ1-1; D: -
CDR3: CASSGTGPVHEQYF; DNA: TGTGCCAGTTCAGGGACAGGCCCCGTCCACGAGCAGTACTTC; size: -; V: TRBV18; length: 14; J: TRBJ2-7; D: TRBD1
CDR3: CASSLDETTRNSPLHF; DNA: TGTGCCAGCAGCTTAGATGAGACAACGCGTAATTCACCCCTCCACTTT; size: -; V: TRBV11-2; length: 16; J: TRBJ1-6; D: -
CDR3: CASSRALGTGDEQFF; DNA: TGCGCCAGCAGCCGAGCATTGGGGACTGGGGATGAGCAGTTCTTC; size: -; V: TRBV4-3; length: 15; J: TRBJ2-1; D: -
CDR3: CASSRRGQGTDEQFF; DNA: TGTGCCAGCAGCCGGCGAGGACAGGGTACCGATGAGCAGTTCTTC; size: -; V: TRBV7-9; length: 15; J: TRBJ2-1; D: TRBD1
CDR3: CASSLAGTAHTGELFF; DNA: TGCGCCAGCAGCTTGGCCGGGACAGCGCACACCGGGGAGCTGTTTTTT; size: -; V: TRBV5-1; length: 16; J: TRBJ2-2; D: TRBD1
CDR3: CASSYSRVGTYNEQFF; DNA: TGTGCCAGCAGTTACTCAAGGGTCGGGACCTACAATGAGCAGTTCTTC; size: -; V: TRBV6-5; length: 16; J: TRBJ2-1; D: -
CDR3: CASSLIPDTQYF; DNA: TGTGCCAGCAGTCTCATCCCAGATACGCAGTATTTT; size: -; V: TRBV11-2; length: 12; J: TRBJ2-3; D: -
CDR3: CASSVTTFNEQFF; DNA: TGTGCCAGTAGTGTGACTACATTCAATGAGCAGTTCTTC; size: -; V: TRBV19; length: 13; J: TRBJ2-1; D: -
CDR3: CASSRGGADTIYF; DNA: TGTGCCAGCAGCCGGGGGGGCGCGGACACCATATATTTT; size: -; V: TRBV7-9; length: 13; J: TRBJ1-3; D: -
CDR3: CASSLVLDRDNEQFF; DNA: TGCGCCAGCAGCTTGGTTCTGGACAGGGACAATGAGCAGTTCTTC; size: -; V: TRBV5-1; length: 15; J: TRBJ2-1; D: TRBD1
CDR3: CASSFLQGSTDTQYF; DNA: TGTGCCAGCAGCTTTTTACAGGGGAGCACAGATACGCAGTATTTT; size: few; V: TRBV7-8; length: 15; J: TRBJ2-3; D: TRBD1
CDR3: CASSSRGTGILYYGYTF; DNA: TGTGCCAGCAGCTCGCGCGGGACAGGGATTTTATACTATGGCTACACCTTC; size: once; V: TRBV7-8; length: 17; J: TRBJ1-2; D: TRBD1
CDR3: CASRGPGLGVRTQYF; DNA: TGTGCCAGCAGAGGTCCCGGACTGGGAGTACGAACCCAGTACTTC; size: -; V: TRBV2; length: 15; J: TRBJ2-5; D: -
CDR3: CASSLSGTSAHNEQFF; DNA: TGTGCCAGCAGCTTATCAGGGACTAGCGCACACAATGAGCAGTTCTTC; size: -; V: TRBV7-6; length: 16; J: TRBJ2-1; D: TRBD2
CDR3: CASSPGDEQYF; DNA: TGTGCCAGCAGTCCCGGGGACGAGCAGTACTTC; size: once; V: TRBV7-9; length: 11; J: TRBJ2-7; D: -
CDR3: CASSLDRGAGNTIYF; DNA: TGTGCCAGCAGCTTGGACAGGGGAGCGGGAAACACCATATATTTT; size: once; V: TRBV5-5; length: 15; J: TRBJ1-3; D: TRBD1
CDR3: CASGPGTANNEKLFF; DNA: TGCGCCAGCGGACCCGGGACAGCGAATAATGAAAAACTGTTTTTT; size: -; V: TRBV10-2; length: 15; J: TRBJ1-4; D: TRBD1
CDR3: CASNNRPTGGNEQFF; DNA: TGTGCCAGCAACAATAGACCCACCGGGGGCAATGAGCAGTTCTTC; size: once; V: TRBV7-2; length: 15; J: TRBJ2-1; D: -
CDR3: CASSLSGSGGALEQFF; DNA: TGTGCCAGCAGCTTATCGGGCAGCGGGGGGGCATTGGAGCAGTTCTTC; size: -; V: TRBV7-3; length: 16; J: TRBJ2-1; D: TRBD2
CDR3: CASSLGFSYEQYF; DNA: TGTGCCAGCAGCCTCGGTTTTTCCTACGAGCAGTACTTC; size: -; V: TRBV6-2/TRBV6-3; length: 13; J: TRBJ2-7; D: -
CDR3: CASSGVGQNTGELFF; DNA: TGTGCCAGCAGCGGCGTCGGACAGAACACCGGGGAGCTGTTTTTT; size: -; V: TRBV9; length: 15; J: TRBJ2-2; D: -
CDR3: CASSLVSGGGYTGELFF; DNA: TGCGCCAGCAGCTTGGTATCCGGCGGGGGCTACACCGGGGAGCTGTTTTTT; size: -; V: TRBV5-1; length: 17; J: TRBJ2-2; D: -